These T cell receptor beta chains were read from a single sample in a study of graft-versus-host responses after intestinal transplantation. The antigens these receptors bind are not known. Sequenced by immunoSEQ multiplex PCR; TCRdb stores in-frame clones only, minus some. This table holds under 150,000 clones, approximately 94% found once. The specimen was unstimulated CD4+ T cells sorted from spleen or lymph node cells, collected before intestinal transplant. The receptors were gathered from a human donor who received an intestinal transplant. CDR3s include the opening cysteine and the closing phenylalanine or tryptophan. Each record gives: D gene, J gene, clone size, V gene, CDR3 protein, CDR3 DNA. D genes are given only for firm matches. Clone sizes are given selectively: once, few, many, or a class where the clone is expanded.

d_gene: TRBD1
j_gene: TRBJ1-1
abundance: NA
v_gene: TRBV19
CDR3aa: CASRGRGMNTEAFF
CDR3nt: TGTGCCTCCAGGGGGCGTGGGATGAACACTGAAGCTTTCTTT

d_gene: NA
j_gene: TRBJ2-5
abundance: NA
v_gene: TRBV10-3
CDR3aa: CAISEWGKGQETQYF
CDR3nt: TGTGCCATCAGTGAGTGGGGAAAAGGGCAAGAGACCCAGTACTTC

d_gene: TRBD2
j_gene: TRBJ2-1
abundance: NA
v_gene: TRBV10-3
CDR3aa: CAISMGTTFGNEQFF
CDR3nt: TGTGCCATCAGTATGGGGACTACGTTCGGCAATGAGCAGTTCTTC

d_gene: TRBD1
j_gene: TRBJ2-7
abundance: once
v_gene: TRBV29-1
CDR3aa: CSVTRGTGGSYEQYF
CDR3nt: TGCAGCGTTACCAGAGGGACAGGGGGCTCCTACGAGCAGTACTTC

d_gene: NA
j_gene: TRBJ1-1
abundance: NA
v_gene: TRBV5-4
CDR3aa: CASSLRLRGRGTEAFF
CDR3nt: TGTGCCAGCAGCTTGAGGTTGCGTGGCAGAGGAACTGAAGCTTTCTTT

d_gene: NA
j_gene: TRBJ1-4
abundance: NA
v_gene: TRBV4-2
CDR3aa: CASSQEGGEKLFF
CDR3nt: TGTGCCAGCAGCCAAGAAGGCGGTGAAAAACTGTTTTTT

d_gene: NA
j_gene: TRBJ1-1
abundance: NA
v_gene: TRBV6-6
CDR3aa: CASSETFYQFF
CDR3nt: TGTGCCAGCAGTGAGACGTTCTATCAATTCTTT

d_gene: NA
j_gene: TRBJ1-6
abundance: NA
v_gene: TRBV7-2
CDR3aa: CASSLAGAVSPLHF
CDR3nt: TGTGCCAGCAGCTTAGCCGGGGCCGTTTCACCCCTCCACTTT

d_gene: TRBD2
j_gene: TRBJ2-3
abundance: NA
v_gene: TRBV5-1
CDR3aa: CASSPSGGPTDTQYF
CDR3nt: TGCGCCAGCAGCCCTAGCGGGGGGCCTACAGATACGCAGTATTTT

d_gene: TRBD1
j_gene: TRBJ2-1
abundance: NA
v_gene: TRBV6-1
CDR3aa: CASSEALGGQEQFF
CDR3nt: TGTGCCAGCAGTGAAGCGCTAGGGGGACAGGAGCAGTTCTTC

d_gene: TRBD1
j_gene: TRBJ1-3
abundance: once
v_gene: TRBV15
CDR3aa: CATSSGQGGNTIYF
CDR3nt: TGTGCCACCAGCAGTGGACAGGGAGGAAACACCATATATTTT

d_gene: TRBD1
j_gene: TRBJ1-2
abundance: NA
v_gene: TRBV11-2
CDR3aa: CASSLGGTGGGYGYTF
CDR3nt: TGTGCCAGCAGCTTAGGGGGTACAGGGGGCGGTTACGGCTACACCTTC

d_gene: NA
j_gene: TRBJ2-3
abundance: NA
v_gene: TRBV30
CDR3aa: CAWRDSGATQYF
CDR3nt: TGTGCCTGGAGGGATAGTGGCGCTACGCAGTATTTT

d_gene: NA
j_gene: TRBJ2-4
abundance: NA
v_gene: TRBV5-4
CDR3aa: CASSLDYTLAKNIQYF
CDR3nt: TGTGCCAGCAGCTTGGACTACACCCTAGCCAAAAACATTCAGTACTTC

d_gene: NA
j_gene: TRBJ1-2
abundance: NA
v_gene: TRBV12-5
CDR3aa: CASGPILGGYTF
CDR3nt: TGTGCTAGTGGCCCCATCCTTGGTGGCTACACCTTC

d_gene: TRBD2
j_gene: TRBJ2-7
abundance: NA
v_gene: TRBV7-8
CDR3aa: CASSLVRGGAYEQYF
CDR3nt: TGTGCCAGCAGCTTAGTGCGGGGGGGGGCCTACGAGCAGTACTTC

d_gene: NA
j_gene: TRBJ1-2
abundance: NA
v_gene: TRBV11-2
CDR3aa: CASSLALGQVANYGYTF
CDR3nt: TGTGCCAGCAGCTTAGCTCTTGGGCAGGTAGCTAACTATGGCTACACCTTC

d_gene: NA
j_gene: TRBJ1-4
abundance: NA
v_gene: TRBV11-1
CDR3aa: CASARGERGKLFF
CDR3nt: TGTGCCAGCGCGCGGGGGGAACGGGGAAAACTGTTTTTT

d_gene: NA
j_gene: TRBJ2-7
abundance: NA
v_gene: TRBV6-1
CDR3aa: CASRALALLSYEQYF
CDR3nt: TGTGCCAGCAGGGCTCTAGCGCTACTTTCCTACGAGCAGTACTTC

d_gene: NA
j_gene: TRBJ1-1
abundance: NA
v_gene: TRBV4-1
CDR3aa: CASSQDPRSPEAFF
CDR3nt: TGCGCCAGCAGCCAAGACCCCAGGTCCCCTGAAGCTTTCTTT

d_gene: NA
j_gene: TRBJ1-1
abundance: NA
v_gene: TRBV9
CDR3aa: CASSVDWNTEAFF
CDR3nt: TGTGCCAGCAGCGTAGACTGGAACACTGAAGCTTTCTTT

d_gene: TRBD2
j_gene: TRBJ2-1
abundance: NA
v_gene: TRBV5-1
CDR3aa: CASSAGGTANNEQFF
CDR3nt: TGCGCCAGCAGCGCGGGGGGCACAGCTAACAATGAGCAGTTCTTC

d_gene: NA
j_gene: TRBJ2-5
abundance: few
v_gene: TRBV10-3
CDR3aa: CAISVRQETQYF
CDR3nt: TGTGCCATCAGTGTTCGCCAAGAGACCCAGTACTTC

d_gene: NA
j_gene: TRBJ1-4
abundance: few
v_gene: TRBV5-1
CDR3aa: CASSPDREKLFF
CDR3nt: TGCGCCAGCAGCCCGGATAGGGAAAAACTGTTTTTT

d_gene: NA
j_gene: TRBJ1-1
abundance: NA
v_gene: TRBV5-1
CDR3aa: CASSLGAAAEAFF
CDR3nt: TGCGCCAGCAGCTTGGGCGCGGCAGCTGAAGCTTTCTTT

d_gene: NA
j_gene: TRBJ1-1
abundance: NA
v_gene: TRBV5-1
CDR3aa: CASSLAGQSNTEAFF
CDR3nt: TGCGCCAGCAGCTTGGCCGGACAGTCGAACACTGAAGCTTTCTTT

d_gene: NA
j_gene: TRBJ1-2
abundance: few
v_gene: TRBV4-1
CDR3aa: CASSQDSYGYTF
CDR3nt: TGCGCCAGCAGCCAAGACAGCTACGGCTACACCTTC

d_gene: NA
j_gene: TRBJ1-1
abundance: NA
v_gene: TRBV18
CDR3aa: CASALTTDTEAFF
CDR3nt: TGTGCCAGCGCGCTTACAACAGACACTGAAGCTTTCTTT

d_gene: NA
j_gene: TRBJ1-4
abundance: NA
v_gene: TRBV6-1
CDR3aa: CASSVIQDEKLFF
CDR3nt: TGTGCCAGCAGTGTAATACAGGATGAAAAACTGTTTTTT

d_gene: NA
j_gene: TRBJ1-2
abundance: NA
v_gene: TRBV29-1
CDR3aa: CSVGERVTGYTF
CDR3nt: TGCAGCGTTGGGGAAAGGGTTACTGGCTACACCTTC

d_gene: NA
j_gene: TRBJ1-1
abundance: NA
v_gene: TRBV5-1
CDR3aa: CASSLATRKVAEAFF
CDR3nt: TGCGCCAGCAGCTTGGCCACCAGAAAAGTAGCTGAAGCTTTCTTT

d_gene: NA
j_gene: TRBJ1-6
abundance: NA
v_gene: TRBV5-5
CDR3aa: CASSSPGATPLHF
CDR3nt: TGTGCCAGCAGCTCGCCGGGAGCCACACCCCTCCACTTT

d_gene: NA
j_gene: TRBJ1-2
abundance: NA
v_gene: TRBV5-4
CDR3aa: CASSLQGLGYGYTF
CDR3nt: TGTGCCAGCAGCTTGCAGGGGCTTGGCTATGGCTACACCTTC

d_gene: NA
j_gene: TRBJ2-3
abundance: NA
v_gene: TRBV6-4
CDR3aa: CASSEGVGSTDTQYF
CDR3nt: TGTGCCAGCAGTGAAGGGGTAGGGAGCACAGATACGCAGTATTTT

d_gene: NA
j_gene: TRBJ1-4
abundance: NA
v_gene: TRBV2
CDR3aa: CASNEGREKLFF
CDR3nt: TGTGCCAGCAACGAGGGGCGGGAAAAACTGTTTTTT

d_gene: NA
j_gene: TRBJ2-5
abundance: NA
v_gene: TRBV11-2
CDR3aa: CASSLRRGGTETQYF
CDR3nt: TGTGCCAGCAGCTTGCGAAGGGGGGGCACGGAGACCCAGTACTTC

d_gene: NA
j_gene: TRBJ2-7
abundance: NA
v_gene: TRBV19
CDR3aa: CASSISLSSYEQYF
CDR3nt: TGTGCCAGTAGTATTTCTCTCAGCTCCTACGAGCAGTACTTC

d_gene: NA
j_gene: TRBJ1-1
abundance: NA
v_gene: TRBV6-1
CDR3aa: CASSSQTGTEAFF
CDR3nt: TGTGCCAGCAGCTCCCAGACTGGGACTGAAGCTTTCTTT

d_gene: NA
j_gene: TRBJ1-3
abundance: NA
v_gene: TRBV11-3
CDR3aa: CASSLALDWGNTIYF
CDR3nt: TGTGCCAGCAGCTTAGCCCTCGACTGGGGAAACACCATATATTTT

d_gene: NA
j_gene: TRBJ1-2
abundance: NA
v_gene: TRBV9
CDR3aa: CASSVAGDYTF
CDR3nt: TGTGCCAGCAGCGTAGCCGGGGACTACACCTTC

d_gene: NA
j_gene: TRBJ1-3
abundance: NA
v_gene: TRBV10-1
CDR3aa: CASSEARGNTIYF
CDR3nt: TGCGCCAGCAGTGAGGCCCGTGGAAACACCATATATTTT

d_gene: NA
j_gene: TRBJ2-5
abundance: NA
v_gene: TRBV7-9
CDR3aa: CASSLDQETQYF
CDR3nt: TGTGCCAGCAGCTTAGATCAGGAGACCCAGTACTTC

d_gene: NA
j_gene: TRBJ1-2
abundance: NA
v_gene: TRBV6-1
CDR3aa: CASSELGFTF
CDR3nt: TGTGCCAGCAGTGAACTTGGGTTCACCTTC

d_gene: NA
j_gene: TRBJ2-3
abundance: NA
v_gene: TRBV18
CDR3aa: CASSSRADTQYF
CDR3nt: TGTGCCAGCTCATCCAGGGCTGATACGCAGTATTTT

d_gene: NA
j_gene: TRBJ1-5
abundance: NA
v_gene: TRBV27
CDR3aa: CASSFRATDQPQHF
CDR3nt: TGTGCCAGCAGTTTCCGGGCCACGGATCAGCCCCAGCATTTT

d_gene: NA
j_gene: TRBJ1-2
abundance: NA
v_gene: TRBV30
CDR3aa: CAWSGQLYGYTF
CDR3nt: TGTGCCTGGAGTGGACAGCTCTATGGCTACACCTTC

d_gene: NA
j_gene: TRBJ1-2
abundance: NA
v_gene: TRBV30
CDR3aa: CAWRAPHVGGFYGYTF
CDR3nt: TGTGCCTGGAGAGCCCCCCACGTTGGGGGTTTCTATGGCTACACCTTC

d_gene: NA
j_gene: TRBJ2-7
abundance: NA
v_gene: TRBV6-1
CDR3aa: CASHGSREQYF
CDR3nt: TGTGCCAGCCATGGTAGTCGCGAGCAGTACTTC

d_gene: NA
j_gene: TRBJ1-1
abundance: NA
v_gene: TRBV2
CDR3aa: CASSVSGRFERNTEAFF
CDR3nt: TGTGCCAGCAGTGTAAGCGGGCGCTTTGAAAGGAACACTGAAGCTTTCTTT

d_gene: NA
j_gene: TRBJ2-7
abundance: NA
v_gene: TRBV5-5
CDR3aa: CASSLVTQGAEQYF
CDR3nt: TGTGCCAGCAGCTTGGTGACACAGGGAGCCGAGCAGTACTTC

d_gene: NA
j_gene: TRBJ2-4
abundance: NA
v_gene: TRBV10-3
CDR3aa: CAISESRSGLAKNIQYF
CDR3nt: TGTGCCATCAGTGAGTCGAGGTCAGGTCTAGCCAAAAACATTCAGTACTTC

d_gene: NA
j_gene: TRBJ2-4
abundance: NA
v_gene: TRBV6-1
CDR3aa: CASSEAGRLAKNIQYF
CDR3nt: TGTGCCAGCAGTGAAGCGGGAAGATTAGCCAAAAACATTCAGTACTTC

d_gene: NA
j_gene: TRBJ2-4
abundance: NA
v_gene: TRBV5-4
CDR3aa: CASSLAVGAKNIQYF
CDR3nt: TGTGCCAGCAGCTTGGCGGTAGGAGCCAAAAACATTCAGTACTTC

d_gene: NA
j_gene: TRBJ2-7
abundance: NA
v_gene: TRBV18
CDR3aa: CASSPGRGPSYEQYF
CDR3nt: TGTGCCAGCTCACCAGGGCGGGGTCCCTCCTACGAGCAGTACTTC

d_gene: NA
j_gene: TRBJ1-1
abundance: NA
v_gene: TRBV11-2
CDR3aa: CASSLDLFLTPNTEAFF
CDR3nt: TGTGCCAGCAGCTTAGATCTTTTTCTGACACCAAACACTGAAGCTTTCTTT

d_gene: NA
j_gene: TRBJ2-7
abundance: NA
v_gene: TRBV4-1
CDR3aa: CASTRTVRSYEQYF
CDR3nt: TGCGCCAGCACCCGGACAGTTCGCTCCTACGAGCAGTACTTC